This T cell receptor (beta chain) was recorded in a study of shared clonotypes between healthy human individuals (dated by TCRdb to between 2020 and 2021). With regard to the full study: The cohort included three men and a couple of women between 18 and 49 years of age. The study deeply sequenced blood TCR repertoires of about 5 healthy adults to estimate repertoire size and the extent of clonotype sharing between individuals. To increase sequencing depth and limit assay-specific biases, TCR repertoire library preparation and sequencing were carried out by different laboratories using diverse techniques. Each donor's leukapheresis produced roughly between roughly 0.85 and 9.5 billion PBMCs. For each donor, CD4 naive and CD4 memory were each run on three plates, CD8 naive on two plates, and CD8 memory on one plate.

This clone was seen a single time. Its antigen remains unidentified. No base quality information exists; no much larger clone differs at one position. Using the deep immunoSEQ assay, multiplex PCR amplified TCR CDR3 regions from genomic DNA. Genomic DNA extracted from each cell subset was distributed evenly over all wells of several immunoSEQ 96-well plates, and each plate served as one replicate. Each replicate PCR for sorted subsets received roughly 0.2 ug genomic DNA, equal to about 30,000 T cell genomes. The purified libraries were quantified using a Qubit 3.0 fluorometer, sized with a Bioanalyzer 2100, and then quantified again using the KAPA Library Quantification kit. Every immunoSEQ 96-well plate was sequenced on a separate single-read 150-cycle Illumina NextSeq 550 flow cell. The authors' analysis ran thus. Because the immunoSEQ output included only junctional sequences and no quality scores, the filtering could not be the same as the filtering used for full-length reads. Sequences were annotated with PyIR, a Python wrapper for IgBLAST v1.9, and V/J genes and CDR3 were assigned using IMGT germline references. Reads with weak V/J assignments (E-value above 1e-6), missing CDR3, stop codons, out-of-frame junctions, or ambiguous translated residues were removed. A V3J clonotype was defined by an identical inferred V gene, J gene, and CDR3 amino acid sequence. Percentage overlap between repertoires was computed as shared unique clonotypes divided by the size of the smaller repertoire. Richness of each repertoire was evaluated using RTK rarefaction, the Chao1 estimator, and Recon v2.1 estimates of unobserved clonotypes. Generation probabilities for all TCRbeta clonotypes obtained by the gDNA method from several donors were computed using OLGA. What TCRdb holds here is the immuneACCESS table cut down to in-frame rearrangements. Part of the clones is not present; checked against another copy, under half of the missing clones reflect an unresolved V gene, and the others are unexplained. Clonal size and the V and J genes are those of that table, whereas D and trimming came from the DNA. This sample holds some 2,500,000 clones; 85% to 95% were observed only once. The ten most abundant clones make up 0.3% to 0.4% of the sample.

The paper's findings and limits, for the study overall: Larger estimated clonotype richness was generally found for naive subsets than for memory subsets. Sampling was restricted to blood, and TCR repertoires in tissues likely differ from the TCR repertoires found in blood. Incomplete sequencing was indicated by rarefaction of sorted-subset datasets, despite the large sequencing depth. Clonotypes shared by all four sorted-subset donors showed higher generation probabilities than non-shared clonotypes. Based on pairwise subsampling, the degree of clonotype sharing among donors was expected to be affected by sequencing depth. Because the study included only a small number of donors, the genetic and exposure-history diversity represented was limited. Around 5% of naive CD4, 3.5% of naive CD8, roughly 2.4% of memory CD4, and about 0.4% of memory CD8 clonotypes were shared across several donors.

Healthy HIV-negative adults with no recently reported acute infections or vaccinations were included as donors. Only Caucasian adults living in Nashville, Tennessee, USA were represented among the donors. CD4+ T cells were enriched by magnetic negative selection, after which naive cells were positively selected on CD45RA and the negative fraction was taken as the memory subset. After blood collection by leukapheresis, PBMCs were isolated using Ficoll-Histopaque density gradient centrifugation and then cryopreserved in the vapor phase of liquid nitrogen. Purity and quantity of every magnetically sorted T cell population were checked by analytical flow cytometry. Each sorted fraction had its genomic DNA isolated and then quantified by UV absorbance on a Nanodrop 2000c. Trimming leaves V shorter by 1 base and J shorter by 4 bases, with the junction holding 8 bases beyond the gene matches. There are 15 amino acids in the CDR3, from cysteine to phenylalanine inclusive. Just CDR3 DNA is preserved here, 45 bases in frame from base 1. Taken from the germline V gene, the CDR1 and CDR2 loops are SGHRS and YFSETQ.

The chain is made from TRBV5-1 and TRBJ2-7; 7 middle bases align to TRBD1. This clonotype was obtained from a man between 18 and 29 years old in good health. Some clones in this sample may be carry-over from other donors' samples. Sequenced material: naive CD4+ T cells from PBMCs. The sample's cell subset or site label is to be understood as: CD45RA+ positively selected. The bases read TGCGCCAGCAGCTTGACCGGGACAGCTCTATACGAGCAGTACTTC. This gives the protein CASSLTGTALYEQYF.